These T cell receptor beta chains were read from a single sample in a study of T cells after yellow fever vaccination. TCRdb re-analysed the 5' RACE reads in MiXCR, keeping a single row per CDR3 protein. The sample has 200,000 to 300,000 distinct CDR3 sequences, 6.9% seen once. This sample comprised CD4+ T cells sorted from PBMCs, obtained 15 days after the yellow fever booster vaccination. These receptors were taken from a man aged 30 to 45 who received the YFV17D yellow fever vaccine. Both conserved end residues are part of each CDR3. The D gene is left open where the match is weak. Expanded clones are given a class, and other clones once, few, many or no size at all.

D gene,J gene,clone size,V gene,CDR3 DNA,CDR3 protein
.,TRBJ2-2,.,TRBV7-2,TGTGCCAGCAGCTACGCGACTAGTCGGGCCGGGGAGCTGTTTTTT,CASSYATSRAGELFF
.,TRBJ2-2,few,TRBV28,TGTGCCAGCAGCCGAGGGGCAGGGGTTACCGGGGAGCTGTTTTTT,CASSRGAGVTGELFF
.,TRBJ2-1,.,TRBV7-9,TGTGCCAGCAGCTTACCACGGTGGACTTTTGAGCAGTTCTTC,CASSLPRWTFEQFF
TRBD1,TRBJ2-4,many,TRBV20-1,TGCAGTGCTGACACGGACAGGGCCAACATTCAGTACTTC,CSADTDRANIQYF
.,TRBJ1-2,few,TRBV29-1,TGCAGCGTACTCCGGGGTAACGAGGGCTACACCTTC,CSVLRGNEGYTF
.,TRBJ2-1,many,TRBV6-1,TGTGCCAGCAGTGAACGACAGTCCTACAATGAGCAGTTCTTC,CASSERQSYNEQFF
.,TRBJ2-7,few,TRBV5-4,TGTGCCAGCAGCTTGAGTGGCACTCCCTACGAGCAGTACTTC,CASSLSGTPYEQYF
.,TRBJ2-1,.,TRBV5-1,TGCGCCAGCAGCCCCAGTGGGGGGATCAATGAGCAGTTCTTC,CASSPSGGINEQFF
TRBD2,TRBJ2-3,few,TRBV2,TGTGCCAGCCTAGCGGGAGGGTGGGGTACGCAGTATTTT,CASLAGGWGTQYF
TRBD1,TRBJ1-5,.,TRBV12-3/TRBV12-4,TGTGCCAGCAGCGCCGGACAGGGCCAAATGGAGCCCCAGCATTTT,CASSAGQGQMEPQHF
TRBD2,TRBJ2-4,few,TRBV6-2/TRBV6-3,TGTGCCAGCAGTTACTCTTCGACTAGCGGGTTTGTAGCCAAAAACATTCAGTACTTC,CASSYSSTSGFVAKNIQYF
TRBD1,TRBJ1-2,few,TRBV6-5,TGTGCCAGCAGTTACGACAGGGAGGGCTACACCTTC,CASSYDREGYTF
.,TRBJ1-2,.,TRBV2,TGTGCCAGCAGTAACCCCCCGGGGCCAGATTTTTACACCTTC,CASSNPPGPDFYTF
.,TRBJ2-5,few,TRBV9,TGTGCCAGCAGCGTAGCTAGTGGAGGGAGCGGAGAGACCCAGTACTTC,CASSVASGGSGETQYF
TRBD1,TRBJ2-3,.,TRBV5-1,TGCGCCAGCAGCGGACAGGGGGCAATGGCAGATACGCAGTATTTT,CASSGQGAMADTQYF
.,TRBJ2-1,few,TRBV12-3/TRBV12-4,TGTGCCAGCAGCAATGGCCCCCCGCAGTTCTTC,CASSNGPPQFF
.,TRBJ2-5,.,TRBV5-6,TGTGCCAGCCCCGGGAGCAGAGAAGAGACCCAGTACTTC,CASPGSREETQYF
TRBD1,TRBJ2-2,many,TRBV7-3,TGTGCCAGCAGCGGACAGGGGAACACCGGGGAGCTGTTTTTT,CASSGQGNTGELFF
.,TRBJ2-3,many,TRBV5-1,TGCGCCAGCAGCTTGGAGGGCGTCGCAGATACGCAGTATTTT,CASSLEGVADTQYF
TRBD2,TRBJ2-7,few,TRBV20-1,TGCAGTGCTAGAGATCCCCGGACTAGCGGGAGTTACGAGCAGTACTTC,CSARDPRTSGSYEQYF
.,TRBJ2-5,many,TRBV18,TGTGCCAGCTCCGACGGGAGACCCCAAGAGACCCAGTACTTC,CASSDGRPQETQYF
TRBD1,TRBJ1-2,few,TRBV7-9,TGTGCCAGCAGCTGGACAGGGGCTAACTATGGCTACACCTTC,CASSWTGANYGYTF
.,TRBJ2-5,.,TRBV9,TGTGCCAGCAGCGACTCACTAGGCGAGACCCAGTACTTC,CASSDSLGETQYF
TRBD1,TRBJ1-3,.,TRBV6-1,TGTGCCAGCAGGGGATTCAGGGGGCCTGGAAACACCATATATTTT,CASRGFRGPGNTIYF
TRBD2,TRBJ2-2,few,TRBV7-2,TGTGCCAGCAGCCGATCGGGGAGGGAGGCCGGGGAGCTGTTTTTT,CASSRSGREAGELFF
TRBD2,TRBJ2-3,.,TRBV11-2,TGTGCCAGCAGCCCACCCGCCCTAGTACTAGCGGGGGTTGAAGATACGCAGTATTTT,CASSPPALVLAGVEDTQYF
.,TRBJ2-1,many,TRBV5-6,TGTGCCAGCAGCCCTAGTCCCTACAATGAGCAGTTCTTC,CASSPSPYNEQFF
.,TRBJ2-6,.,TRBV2,TGTGCCACCAGCGCCGGAGCTTCGGGGGCCAACGTCCTGACTTTC,CATSAGASGANVLTF
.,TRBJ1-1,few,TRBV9,TGTGCCAGCAGCGTCGCCGTTAGCACCCAGAAAGTTTTCTTT,CASSVAVSTQKVFF
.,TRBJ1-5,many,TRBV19,TGTGCCAGTAGTAGCGACAGGACGGATCAGCCCCAGCATTTT,CASSSDRTDQPQHF
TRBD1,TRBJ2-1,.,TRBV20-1,TGCAGTGCTACAACAACCTACAGGGGAGATTACAATGAGCAGTTCTTC,CSATTTYRGDYNEQFF
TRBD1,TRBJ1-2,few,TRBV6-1,TGTGCCAGCGGCCCGGGGGACAGGGTCTTTGGCTACACCTTC,CASGPGDRVFGYTF
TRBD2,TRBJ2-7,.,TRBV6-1,TGTGCCAGCATTGAAGGACTAGCGTGGGAGCAGTACTTC,CASIEGLAWEQYF
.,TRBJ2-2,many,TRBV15,TGTGCCACCAGCGTCCGAGCCGGGGAGCTGTTTTTT,CATSVRAGELFF
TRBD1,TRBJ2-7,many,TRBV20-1,TGCAGTGCTACCTCCTCGACAGGGACCCACGAGCAGTACTTC,CSATSSTGTHEQYF
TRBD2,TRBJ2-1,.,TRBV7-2,TGTGCCAGCAGCCCAACTAGCGGGACGCACAATGAGCAGTTCTTC,CASSPTSGTHNEQFF
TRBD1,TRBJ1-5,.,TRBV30,TGTGCCTGTACAACACAGGGGGCGAGCCAGCCCCAGCATTTT,CACTTQGASQPQHF
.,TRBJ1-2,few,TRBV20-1,TGCAGTGCCAACGTTATGGGGGGGTCGAATGGCTACACCTTC,CSANVMGGSNGYTF
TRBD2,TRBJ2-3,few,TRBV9,TGTGCCAGCAGTCTGGGAGTAGCGGGAGTCCAAACCTCTAGCACAGATACGCAGTATTTT,CASSLGVAGVQTSSTDTQYF
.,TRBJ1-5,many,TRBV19,TGTGCCAGTAGTCTTGGGAGCTTCCTAAATCAGCCCCAGCATTTT,CASSLGSFLNQPQHF
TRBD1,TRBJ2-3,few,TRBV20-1,TGCAGTGCTACCGGGACAGGGGTTGCAGATACGCAGTATTTT,CSATGTGVADTQYF
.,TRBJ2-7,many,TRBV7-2,TGTGCCAGCAGCGGTTATCTTAATTCCTACGAGCAGTACTTC,CASSGYLNSYEQYF
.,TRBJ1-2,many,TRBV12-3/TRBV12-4,TGTGCCAGCAGCCAGACAGCTAACTATGGCTACACCTTC,CASSQTANYGYTF
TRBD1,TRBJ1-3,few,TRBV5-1,TGCGCCAGCAGCCCTACAGGGGGCTCTGGAAACACCATATATTTT,CASSPTGGSGNTIYF
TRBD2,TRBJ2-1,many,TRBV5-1,TGCGCCAGCAGCTTGGCACTAGCGGGAGACGGTGAGCAGTTCTTC,CASSLALAGDGEQFF
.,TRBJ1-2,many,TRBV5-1,TGCGCCAGCAGCTTGGACAATAACTATGGCTACACCTTC,CASSLDNNYGYTF
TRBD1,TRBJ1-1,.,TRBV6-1,TGTGCCAGCATAACCGACAGGGGAGGGTTCACGAGGAACACTGAAGCTTTCTTT,CASITDRGGFTRNTEAFF
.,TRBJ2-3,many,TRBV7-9,TGTGCCAGCAGCTTAGGGAGCGGGAGCACAGATACGCAGTATTTT,CASSLGSGSTDTQYF
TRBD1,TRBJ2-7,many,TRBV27,TGTGCCAGCAGCGTCGACAGGGCAGCCGGCTACGAGCAGTACTTC,CASSVDRAAGYEQYF
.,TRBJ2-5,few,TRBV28,TGTGCCAGCACGAGCCGGGGTATCGGGGAGACCCAGTACTTC,CASTSRGIGETQYF